This is a list of T cell receptor beta chains from one sample in a study of T cell responses to AZD1222 COVID-19 vaccine. The repertoire was sequenced with immunoSEQ multiplex PCR; TCRdb's copy has only in-frame clones and lacks some. The repertoire holds 160,000 or so clones, with around nine tenths as singletons. The sample here was peripheral blood, taken 28 days after the second AZD1222 dose. The receptors were gathered from an adult who received the AZD1222 COVID-19 vaccine. The CDR3 runs from the conserved cysteine through the conserved F or W. A D gene is named only where the DNA matches it firmly. Only part of the rows carry a size: once, few, many, or a class if the clone is expanded.

TRBV3-1/TRBV3-2	-	-	TRBJ2-1	TGTGCCAGCAGCCAAGATGAAGGGGACTACAATGAGCAGTTCTTC	CASSQDEGDYNEQFF
TRBV7-9	TRBD1	once	TRBJ1-6	TGTGCCAGCAGCCTAAGGACAGGGGATTCCTATAATTCACCCCTCCACTTT	CASSLRTGDSYNSPLHF
TRBV12-5	-	-	TRBJ1-2	TGTGCTAGTGGTTCTGCCCGGGACGGCAACTATGGCTACACCTTC	CASGSARDGNYGYTF
TRBV30	TRBD2	-	TRBJ2-5	TGTGCCTGGAGTGGTTTAGCGGGGGGGCGGCGGGAGACCCAGTACTTC	CAWSGLAGGRRETQYF
TRBV5-1	-	once	TRBJ1-4	TGCGCCAGCAGCTTGGCCGGGGGGACAACTAATGAAAAACTGTTTTTT	CASSLAGGTTNEKLFF
TRBV18	TRBD1	-	TRBJ1-2	TGTGCCAGCTCACAAATTGGGGGACAGTCCTATGGCTACACCTTC	CASSQIGGQSYGYTF
TRBV5-8	-	-	TRBJ2-6	TGTGCCAGCAGCATTGACAGGACAGGGGCCAACGTCCTGACTTTC	CASSIDRTGANVLTF
TRBV7-9	-	-	TRBJ2-1	TGTGCCAGCAGCCTTAGTGGGTCCTACAATGAGCAGTTCTTC	CASSLSGSYNEQFF
TRBV6-5	TRBD2	-	TRBJ2-5	TGTGCCAGCAGAAAAACGAGCGGGGGGGCCGAGACCCAGTACTTC	CASRKTSGGAETQYF
TRBV19	TRBD1	-	TRBJ1-5	TGTGCCAGTCATATGGGACAGCTTAATCAGCCCCAGCATTTT	CASHMGQLNQPQHF
TRBV18	-	-	TRBJ2-7	TGTGCCAGCTCACCAAATCCAGGCGGGACCTACGAGCAGTACTTC	CASSPNPGGTYEQYF
TRBV6-2/TRBV6-3	-	once	TRBJ2-3	TGTGCCAGCAGTTCTCAAGACTCGCCTACTAGCACAGATACGCAGTATTTT	CASSSQDSPTSTDTQYF
TRBV4-3	-	-	TRBJ1-2	TGCGCCAGCAGCCCCCAGTCGTGGGCGCATGGCTACACCTTC	CASSPQSWAHGYTF
TRBV5-4	-	-	TRBJ2-3	TGTGCCAGCTCCGCTAAAACGGCAGATACGCAGTATTTT	CASSAKTADTQYF
TRBV7-9	TRBD1	-	TRBJ1-5	TGTGCCAGCAGCCAACCCCAGACAGGGAGGATGGGGCAGCCCCAGCATTTT	CASSQPQTGRMGQPQHF
TRBV10-3	TRBD2	-	TRBJ2-2	TGTGCCATCAGTGAACGAGCGGGGTCGGAGACCGGGGAGCTGTTTTTT	CAISERAGSETGELFF
TRBV5-4	-	few	TRBJ2-6	TGTGCCAGCAGCTTGGCGGGATCCGCTCCAGTAGGGGCCAACGTCCTGACTTTC	CASSLAGSAPVGANVLTF
TRBV29-1	TRBD1	-	TRBJ1-4	TGCAGCGTTGGGGGACAGGGAGAAAAACTGTTTTTT	CSVGGQGEKLFF
TRBV30	-	-	TRBJ2-5	TGTGCTTGTGGACCGGCGACGGAGACCCAGTACTTC	CACGPATETQYF
TRBV4-1	TRBD2	once	TRBJ2-3	TGCGCCAGCAGCCAACGAAGGACTAGCGGACGCACAGATACGCAGTATTTT	CASSQRRTSGRTDTQYF
TRBV6-5	-	-	TRBJ1-5	TGTGCCAGCAGTTACCTGGGAGTGGGACCCCAGCATTTT	CASSYLGVGPQHF
TRBV11-3	TRBD1	-	TRBJ2-3	TGTGCCAGCAGCTTAGGGGACAGAATGACAGATACGCAGTATTTT	CASSLGDRMTDTQYF
TRBV6-6	-	-	TRBJ1-1	TGTGCCAGCAGTTACCGGGGGCGGGACACTGAAGCTTTCTTT	CASSYRGRDTEAFF
TRBV4-1	-	-	TRBJ1-1	TGCGCCAGCAGCCAAGAGGCAGCAGTGAACACTGAAGCTTTCTTT	CASSQEAAVNTEAFF
TRBV4-2	TRBD2	-	TRBJ2-3	TGTGCCAGCAGCCTTCTAGCGGGGGGGCTAGGAGATACGCAGTATTTT	CASSLLAGGLGDTQYF
TRBV20-1	TRBD2	-	TRBJ2-7	TGCAGTGCTAGTCGTAGCGGGGGGAAGTACGAGCAGTACTTC	CSASRSGGKYEQYF
TRBV7-9	-	-	TRBJ1-3	TGTGCCAGCAGCTTAAGCATAGGGGGAAACACCATATATTTT	CASSLSIGGNTIYF
TRBV6-2/TRBV6-3	TRBD1	-	TRBJ2-5	TGTGCCAGCAGTTCCCTGGACAGGGGTGAGACCCAGTACTTC	CASSSLDRGETQYF
TRBV18	TRBD2	-	TRBJ2-3	TGTGCCAGCTCACCTTCCTTTGGGGGGGGAGTCACAGATACGCAGTATTTT	CASSPSFGGGVTDTQYF
TRBV19	-	-	TRBJ2-7	TGTGCCAGTAGTATTGATTACTACGAGCAGTACTTC	CASSIDYYEQYF
TRBV7-8	-	few	TRBJ1-1	TGTGCCAGCAGCAATATCTTGGGGACTGAAGCTTTCTTT	CASSNILGTEAFF
TRBV6-5	-	-	TRBJ2-1	TGTGCCAGCAGTTCCTACACAGGGCTCAGATACAATGAGCAGTTCTTC	CASSSYTGLRYNEQFF
TRBV10-1	-	-	TRBJ1-1	TGCGCCAGCAGGGAGGTGGCGGCCATGAACACTGAAGCTTTCTTT	CASREVAAMNTEAFF
TRBV30	TRBD2	-	TRBJ2-7	TGTGCCTGGAGCCCTGTTGGCGGGGGCGAGCAGTACTTC	CAWSPVGGGEQYF
TRBV21-1	-	-	TRBJ1-2	TGTGCCAGCGATTTCCGACCCCTTGGGGGCGAGGGGAGGTATGGCTACACCTTC	CASDFRPLGGEGRYGYTF
TRBV7-2	-	-	TRBJ1-5	TGTGCCAGCAGCTTAGGGTTTTGGGGGCAACCCCAGCATTTT	CASSLGFWGQPQHF
TRBV4-1	-	few	TRBJ2-1	TGCGCCAGCAGCCCAGGGAATGAGCAGTTCTTC	CASSPGNEQFF
TRBV5-1	-	-	TRBJ2-5	TGCGCCAGCTTCGGAGGGGATTTGGGAGAGACCCAGTACTTC	CASFGGDLGETQYF
TRBV5-4	TRBD1	few	TRBJ2-1	TGTGCCAGCAGCTCGCCCGCAGGGGGTAATGAGCAGTTCTTC	CASSSPAGGNEQFF
TRBV6-2/TRBV6-3	-	-	TRBJ1-2	TGTGCCAGCAGCCTTACCACACCGACGGTTTATGGCTACACCTTC	CASSLTTPTVYGYTF